Here is one T cell receptor beta chain with its context. The data derive from a study of cytomegalovirus exposure and HLA in healthy donors. Primers: 60 Vbeta forward and 13 Jbeta reverse. Only in-frame clones appear in the TCRdb table, and some are missing; sequencing was by immunoSEQ multiplex PCR. The sample holds about 130,000 clones; around three quarters are singletons and the top ten take about 2.7%. V lost 5 bases and J lost 2; bases outside the gene matches: 10. The germline CDR1 and CDR2 sequences are SGHAT and FQNNGV. This CDR3 contains 18 residues. What was sequenced was PBMCs. This rearrangement joins TRBV11-2 to TRBJ2-7, with 15 bases lining up with TRBD2. This clonotype originated in a woman aged 55-69 years in good health and CMV-seropositive. The CDR3 is CASSRTGTSGGRTYEQYF. Written as DNA, the CDR3 is TGTGCCAGCAGCCGTACCGGGACTAGCGGGGGGCGGACCTACGAGCAGTACTTC. Complete variable domain (other parts from reference TRBV11-2 and TRBJ2-7): EAGVAQSPRYKIIEKRQSVAFWCNPISGHATLYWYQQILGQGPKLLIQFQNNGVVDDSQLPKDRFSAERLKGVDSTLKIQPAKLEDSAVYLCASSRTGTSGGRTYEQYFGPGTRLTVT.